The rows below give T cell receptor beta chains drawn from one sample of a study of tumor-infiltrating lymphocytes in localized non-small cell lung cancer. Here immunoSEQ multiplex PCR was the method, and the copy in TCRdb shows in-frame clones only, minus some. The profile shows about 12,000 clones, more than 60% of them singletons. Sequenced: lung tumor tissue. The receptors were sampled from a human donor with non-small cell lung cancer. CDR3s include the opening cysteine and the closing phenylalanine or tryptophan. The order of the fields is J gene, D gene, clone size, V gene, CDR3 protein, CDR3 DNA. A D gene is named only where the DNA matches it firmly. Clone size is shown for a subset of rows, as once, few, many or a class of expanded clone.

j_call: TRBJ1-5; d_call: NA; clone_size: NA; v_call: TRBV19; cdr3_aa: CAGPRGGFRGDQPQHF; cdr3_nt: TGTGCCGGCCCGAGGGGTGGCTTTCGGGGGGATCAGCCCCAGCATTTT
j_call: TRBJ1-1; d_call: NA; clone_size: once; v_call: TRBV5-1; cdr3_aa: CASQALGGSNTEAFF; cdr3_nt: TGCGCCAGCCAGGCGCTGGGGGGGTCGAACACTGAAGCTTTCTTT
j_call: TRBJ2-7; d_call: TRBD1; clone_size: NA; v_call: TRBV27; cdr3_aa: CAASPGQGTEQYF; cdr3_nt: TGTGCCGCGTCGCCGGGACAGGGGACAGAGCAGTACTTC
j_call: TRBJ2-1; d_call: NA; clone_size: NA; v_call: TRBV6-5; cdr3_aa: CASSYVWGQTYNEQFF; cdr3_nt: TGTGCCAGCAGTTACGTCTGGGGGCAAACCTACAATGAGCAGTTCTTC
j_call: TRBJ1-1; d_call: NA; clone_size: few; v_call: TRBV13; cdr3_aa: CASSLRGSGMNTEAFF; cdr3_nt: TGTGCCAGCAGCTTAAGGGGTTCGGGGATGAACACTGAAGCTTTCTTT
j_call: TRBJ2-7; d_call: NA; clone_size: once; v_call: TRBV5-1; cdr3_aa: CASSTPSYEQYF; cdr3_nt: TGCGCCAGCTCGACTCCCTCCTACGAGCAGTACTTC
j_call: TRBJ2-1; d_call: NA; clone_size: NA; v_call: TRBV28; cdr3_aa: CASTPRTRATYNEQFF; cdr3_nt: TGTGCCAGCACCCCCCGGACCCGGGCCACCTACAATGAGCAGTTCTTC
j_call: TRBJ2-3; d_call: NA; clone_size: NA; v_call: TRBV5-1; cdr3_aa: CASSLGVGTDTQYF; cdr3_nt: TGCGCCAGCAGCTTAGGAGTTGGGACAGATACGCAGTATTTT
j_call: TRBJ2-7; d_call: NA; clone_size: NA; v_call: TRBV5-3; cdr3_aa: CARSKGPYRGGPYEQYF; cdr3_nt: TGTGCCAGAAGCAAGGGACCCTACCGGGGTGGGCCCTACGAGCAGTACTTC
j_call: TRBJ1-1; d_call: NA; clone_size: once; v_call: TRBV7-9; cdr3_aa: CASSLSQSTEAFF; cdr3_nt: TGTGCCAGCAGCTTGTCTCAATCCACTGAAGCTTTCTTT
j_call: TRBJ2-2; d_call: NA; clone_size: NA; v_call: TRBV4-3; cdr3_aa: CASSQDGWLRNTGELFF; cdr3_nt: TGCGCCAGCAGCCAAGATGGGTGGCTCCGCAACACCGGGGAGCTGTTTTTT
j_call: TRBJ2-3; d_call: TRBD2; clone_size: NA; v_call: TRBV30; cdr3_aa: CASTAGGADTQYF; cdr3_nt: TGTGCCTCCACTGCGGGAGGGGCAGATACGCAGTATTTT
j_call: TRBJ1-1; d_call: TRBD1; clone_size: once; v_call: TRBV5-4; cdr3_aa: CASSLRGTGGSRAFF; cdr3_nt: TGTGCCAGCAGCTTGCGAGGGACAGGGGGCTCTCGGGCTTTCTTT
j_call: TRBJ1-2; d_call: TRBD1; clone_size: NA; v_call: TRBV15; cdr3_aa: CATSLNRGQAANYGYTF; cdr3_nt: TGTGCCACCAGCCTAAACAGGGGACAGGCGGCAAACTATGGCTACACCTTC
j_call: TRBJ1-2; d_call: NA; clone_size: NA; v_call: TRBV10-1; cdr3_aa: CASSRIVYTF; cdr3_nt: TGCGCCAGCAGTCGAATAGTCTACACCTTC
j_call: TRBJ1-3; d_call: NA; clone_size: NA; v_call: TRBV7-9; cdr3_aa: CASSREDTIYF; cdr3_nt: TGTGCCAGCAGCCGGGAGGACACCATATATTTT
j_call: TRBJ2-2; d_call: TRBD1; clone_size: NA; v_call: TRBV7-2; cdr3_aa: CASGPGRQGAGELFF; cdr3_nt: TGTGCCAGCGGCCCAGGGCGACAGGGGGCCGGGGAGCTGTTTTTT
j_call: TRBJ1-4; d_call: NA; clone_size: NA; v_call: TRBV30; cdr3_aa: CARDEGGEKLFF; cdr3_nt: TGTGCCCGGGACGAGGGCGGTGAAAAACTGTTTTTT
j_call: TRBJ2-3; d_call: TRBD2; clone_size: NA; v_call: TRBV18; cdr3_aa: CASSPPRAGVLSDTQYF; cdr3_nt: TGTGCCAGCTCACCACCGCGGGCGGGAGTATTGTCAGATACGCAGTATTTT
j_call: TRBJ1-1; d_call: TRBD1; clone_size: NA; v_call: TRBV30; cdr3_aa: CAWNRGGTEAFF; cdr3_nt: TGTGCCTGGAACAGGGGCGGCACTGAAGCTTTCTTT
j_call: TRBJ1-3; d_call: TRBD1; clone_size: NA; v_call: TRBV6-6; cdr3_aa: CASTRPGTASGNTIYF; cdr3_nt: TGTGCCAGCACCCGGCCGGGGACAGCCTCTGGAAACACCATATATTTT
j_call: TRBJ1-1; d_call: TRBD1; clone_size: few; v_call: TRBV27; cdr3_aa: CASRKGQGRVNTEAFF; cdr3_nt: TGTGCCAGCAGGAAAGGACAGGGGAGGGTGAACACTGAAGCTTTCTTT
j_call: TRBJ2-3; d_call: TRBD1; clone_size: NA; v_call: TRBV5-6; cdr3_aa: CASSLSGTAIDTQYF; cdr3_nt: TGTGCCAGCAGCTTGTCGGGGACAGCGATAGATACGCAGTATTTT
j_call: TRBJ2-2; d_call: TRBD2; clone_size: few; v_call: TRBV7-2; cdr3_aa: CASSSGALNTGELFF; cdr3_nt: TGTGCCAGCAGCAGCGGGGCGTTGAACACCGGGGAGCTGTTTTTT
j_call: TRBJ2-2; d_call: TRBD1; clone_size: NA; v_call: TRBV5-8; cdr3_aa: CASRKQGTGELFF; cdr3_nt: TGTGCCAGCAGGAAACAGGGGACCGGGGAGCTGTTTTTT
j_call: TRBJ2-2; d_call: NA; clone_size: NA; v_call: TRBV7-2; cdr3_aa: CASSLVWGGTGELFF; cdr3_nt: TGTGCCAGCAGCTTAGTATGGGGAGGCACCGGGGAGCTGTTTTTT
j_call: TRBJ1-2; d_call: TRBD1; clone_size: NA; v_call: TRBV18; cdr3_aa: CASSPRTGLYGYTF; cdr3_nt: TGTGCCAGCTCACCCAGGACAGGGCTCTATGGCTACACCTTC
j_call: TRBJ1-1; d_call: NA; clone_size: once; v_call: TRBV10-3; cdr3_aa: CAISERVPGTAFF; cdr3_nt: TGTGCCATCAGTGAGCGGGTCCCAGGGACGGCTTTCTTT
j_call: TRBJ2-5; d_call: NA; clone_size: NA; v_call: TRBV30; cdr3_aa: CAWGQETQYF; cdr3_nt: TGTGCCTGGGGTCAAGAGACCCAGTACTTC
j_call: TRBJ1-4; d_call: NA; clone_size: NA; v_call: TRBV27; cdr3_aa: CASRWGEKLFF; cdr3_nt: TGTGCCAGCAGGTGGGGTGAAAAACTGTTTTTT
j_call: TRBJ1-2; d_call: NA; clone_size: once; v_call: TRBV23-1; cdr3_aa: CASSGGADGYTF; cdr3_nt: TGCGCCAGCAGTGGGGGGGCGGATGGCTACACCTTC
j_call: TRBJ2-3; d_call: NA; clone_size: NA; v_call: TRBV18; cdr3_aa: CASSPRTVMTDTQYF; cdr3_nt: TGTGCCAGCTCACCCAGAACAGTCATGACAGATACGCAGTATTTT
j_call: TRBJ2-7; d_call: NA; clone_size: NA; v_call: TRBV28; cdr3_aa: CASSLPPIGQNEQYF; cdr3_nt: TGTGCCAGCAGTTTACCCCCTATAGGGCAAAACGAGCAGTACTTC
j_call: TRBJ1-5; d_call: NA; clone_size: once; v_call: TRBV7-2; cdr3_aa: CASTEDSNQPQHF; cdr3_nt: TGTGCCAGTACAGAGGACAGCAATCAGCCCCAGCATTTT
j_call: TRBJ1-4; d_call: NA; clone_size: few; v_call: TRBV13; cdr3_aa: CASSLSQGSNEKLFF; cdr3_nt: TGTGCCAGCAGCTTAAGTCAGGGATCTAATGAAAAACTGTTTTTT
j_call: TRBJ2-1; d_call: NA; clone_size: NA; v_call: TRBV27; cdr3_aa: CASRSTTSFNEQFF; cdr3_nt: TGTGCCAGCCGATCGACTACTAGTTTCAATGAGCAGTTCTTC
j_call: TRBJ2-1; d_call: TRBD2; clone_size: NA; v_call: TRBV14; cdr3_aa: CASSQGLAGGYNEQFF; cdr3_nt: TGTGCCAGCAGCCAAGGTCTAGCGGGGGGATACAATGAGCAGTTCTTC
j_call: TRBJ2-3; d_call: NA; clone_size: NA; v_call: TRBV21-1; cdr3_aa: CASSKAWEAGTSTDTQYF; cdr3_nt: TGTGCCAGCAGCAAAGCGTGGGAAGCGGGGACTAGCACAGATACGCAGTATTTT
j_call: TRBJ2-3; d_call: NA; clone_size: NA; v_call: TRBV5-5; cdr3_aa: CASSLAGQSTDTQYF; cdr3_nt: TGTGCCAGCAGCTTGGCCGGACAAAGCACAGATACGCAGTATTTT
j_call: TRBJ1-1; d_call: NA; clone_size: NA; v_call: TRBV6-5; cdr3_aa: CASSQGTEAFF; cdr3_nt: TGTGCCAGCAGCCAAGGGACGGAAGCTTTCTTT
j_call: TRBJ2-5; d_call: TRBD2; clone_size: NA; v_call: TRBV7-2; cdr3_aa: CASSQRISGRRETQYF; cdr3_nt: TGTGCCAGCAGCCAACGTATAAGCGGGAGGAGGGAGACCCAGTACTTC
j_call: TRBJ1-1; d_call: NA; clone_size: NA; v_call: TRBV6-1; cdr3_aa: CASSETLPNTEAFF; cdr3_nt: TGTGCCAGCAGTGAAACGTTACCTAACACTGAAGCTTTCTTT
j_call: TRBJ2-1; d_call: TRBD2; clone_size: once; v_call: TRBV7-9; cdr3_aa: CASSLSSGGGSYNEQFF; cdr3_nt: TGTGCCAGCAGCTTATCAAGCGGGGGTGGCTCCTACAATGAGCAGTTCTTC
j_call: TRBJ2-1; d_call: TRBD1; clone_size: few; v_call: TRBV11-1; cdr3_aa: CASSPRDRLYNEQFF; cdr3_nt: TGTGCCAGCAGCCCTAGGGACAGGCTCTACAATGAGCAGTTCTTC
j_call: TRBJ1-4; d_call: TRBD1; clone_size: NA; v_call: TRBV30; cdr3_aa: CAWSRDSALEKLFF; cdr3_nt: TGTGCCTGGAGTAGGGACAGTGCCTTAGAAAAACTGTTTTTT
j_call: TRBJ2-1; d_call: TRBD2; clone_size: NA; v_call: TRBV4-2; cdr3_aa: CASSQEGVAGGAREQFF; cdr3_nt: TGTGCCAGCAGCCAAGAAGGGGTGGCGGGGGGGGCCCGTGAGCAGTTCTTC
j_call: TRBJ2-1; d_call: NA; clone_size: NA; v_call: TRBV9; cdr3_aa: CASSPRERTYNEQFF; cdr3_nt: TGTGCCAGCAGCCCACGCGAGCGGACCTACAATGAGCAGTTCTTC
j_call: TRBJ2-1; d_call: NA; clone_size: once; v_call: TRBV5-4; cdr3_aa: CASSGPGSSDEQFF; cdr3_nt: TGTGCCAGCAGCGGTCCGGGCAGTTCGGATGAGCAGTTCTTC
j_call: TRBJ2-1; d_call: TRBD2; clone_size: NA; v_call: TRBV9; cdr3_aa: CASSADGGTYNEQFF; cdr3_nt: TGTGCCAGCAGCGCTGACGGGGGGACCTACAATGAGCAGTTCTTC
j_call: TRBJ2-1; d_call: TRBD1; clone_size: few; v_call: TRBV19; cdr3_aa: CASRTGGYNEQFF; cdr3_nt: TGTGCCAGTAGGACAGGGGGCTACAATGAGCAGTTCTTC
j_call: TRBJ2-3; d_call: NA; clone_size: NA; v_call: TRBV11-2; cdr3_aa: CASSLTGALTDTQYF; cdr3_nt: TGTGCCAGCAGCTTAACGGGGGCCCTCACAGATACGCAGTATTTT
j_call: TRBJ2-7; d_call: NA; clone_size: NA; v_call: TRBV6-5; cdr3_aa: CASSYGGSRPLEQYF; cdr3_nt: TGTGCCAGCAGTTACGGCGGCAGCCGCCCCCTGGAGCAGTACTTC
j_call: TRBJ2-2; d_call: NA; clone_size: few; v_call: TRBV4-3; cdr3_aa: CASSRLEKDTGELFF; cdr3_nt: TGCGCCAGCAGCCGACTAGAAAAGGACACCGGGGAGCTGTTTTTT